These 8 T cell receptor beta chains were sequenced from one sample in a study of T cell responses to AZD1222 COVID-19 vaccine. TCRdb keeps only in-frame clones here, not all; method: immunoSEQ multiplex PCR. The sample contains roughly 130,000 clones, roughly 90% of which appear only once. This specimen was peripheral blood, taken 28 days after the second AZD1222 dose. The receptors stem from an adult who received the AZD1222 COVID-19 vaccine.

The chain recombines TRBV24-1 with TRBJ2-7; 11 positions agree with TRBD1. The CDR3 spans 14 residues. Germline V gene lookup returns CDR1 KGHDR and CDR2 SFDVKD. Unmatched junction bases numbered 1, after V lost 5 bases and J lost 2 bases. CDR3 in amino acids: CATSAGQGAYEQYF. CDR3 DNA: TGTGCCACCAGTGCGGGACAGGGGGCCTACGAGCAGTACTTC.

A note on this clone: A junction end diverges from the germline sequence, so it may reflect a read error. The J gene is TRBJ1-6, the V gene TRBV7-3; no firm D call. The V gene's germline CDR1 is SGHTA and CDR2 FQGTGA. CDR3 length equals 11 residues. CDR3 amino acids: CASSYHSPLHF. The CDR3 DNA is TGTGCCAGCAGCTATCATTCACCCCTCCACTTT.

The chain's CDR3 is CASSLGRGGTTGELFF. Written as DNA, the CDR3 is TGTGCCAGCAGCTTGGGACGGGGGGGAACCACCGGGGAGCTGTTTTTT. This chain joins TRBV5-5 and TRBJ2-2; 8 positions agree with TRBD2. The V gene's germline CDR1 is SGHKS and CDR2 YYEKEE (reference sequence). Unmatched junction bases numbered 5, after V lost 0 bases and J lost 4 bases. The CDR3 is 16 amino acids. The full variable domain, rest sourced from reference TRBV5-5 and TRBJ2-2, is DAGVTQSPTHLIKTRGQQVTLRCSPISGHKSVSWYQQVLGQGPQFIFQYYEKEERGRGNFPDRFSARQFPNYSSELNVNALLLGDSALYLCASSLGRGGTTGELFFGEGSRLTVL.

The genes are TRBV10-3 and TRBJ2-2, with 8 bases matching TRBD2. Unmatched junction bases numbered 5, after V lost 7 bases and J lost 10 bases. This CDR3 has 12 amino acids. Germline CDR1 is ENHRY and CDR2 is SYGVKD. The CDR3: CAIKGLGAELFF. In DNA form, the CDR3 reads TGTGCCATCAAGGGACTAGGGGCGGAGCTGTTTTTT.

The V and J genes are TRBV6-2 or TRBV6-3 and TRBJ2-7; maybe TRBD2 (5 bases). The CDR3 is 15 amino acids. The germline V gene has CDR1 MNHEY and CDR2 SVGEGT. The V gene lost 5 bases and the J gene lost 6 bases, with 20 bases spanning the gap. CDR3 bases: TGTGCCAGCAGTCGCCGGACTGAGAAGTTCTCCGAGCAGTACTTC. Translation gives CASSRRTEKFSEQYF.

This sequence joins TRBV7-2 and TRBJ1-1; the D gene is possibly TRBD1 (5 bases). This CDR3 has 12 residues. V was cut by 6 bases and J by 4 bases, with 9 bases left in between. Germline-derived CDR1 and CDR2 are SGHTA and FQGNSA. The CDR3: CASRPGSTEAFF. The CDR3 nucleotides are TGTGCCAGCAGGCCAGGGAGCACTGAAGCTTTCTTT.

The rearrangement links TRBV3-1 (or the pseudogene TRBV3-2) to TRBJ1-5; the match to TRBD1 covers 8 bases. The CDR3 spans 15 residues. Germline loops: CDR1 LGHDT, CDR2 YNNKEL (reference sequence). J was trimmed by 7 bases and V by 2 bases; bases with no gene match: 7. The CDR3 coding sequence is TGTGCCAGCAGCCAATCAGGGGGCCCTAGGCAGCCCCAGCATTTT. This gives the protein CASSQSGGPRQPQHF.

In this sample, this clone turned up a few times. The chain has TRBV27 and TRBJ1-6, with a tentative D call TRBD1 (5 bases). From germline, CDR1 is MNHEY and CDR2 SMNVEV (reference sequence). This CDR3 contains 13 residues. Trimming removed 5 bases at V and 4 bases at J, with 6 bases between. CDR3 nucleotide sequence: TGTGCCAGCAGTCAGGGATATAATTCACCCCTCCACTTT. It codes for CASSQGYNSPLHF.